This passage covers 27 T cell receptor beta chains from one sample sequenced in a study of blood T cell repertoires in COVID-19. The assay was immunoSEQ multiplex PCR, and TCRdb's table has in-frame clones only and misses some. The sample includes approximately 300,000 clones, over 75% of them seen just once. The sequencing input was PBMCs or T cells enriched from blood (not recorded which). These receptors came from a woman aged 18-29 years who had recovered from COVID-19.

The V and J genes are TRBV5-1 and TRBJ2-1; possible D gene TRBD2, 5 bases. CDR1 and CDR2 from the germline V gene are SGHRS and YFSETQ. This CDR3 has 16 residues. V lost 0 bases to trimming and J lost 7 bases, with 17 bases between them. The CDR3 protein is CASSLGLAEYVNEQFF. CDR3 DNA sequence: TGCGCCAGCAGCTTGGGGCTAGCTGAATACGTGAATGAGCAGTTCTTC.

The count of this clone is one. This chain joins TRBV19 and TRBJ1-2; the match to TRBD1 covers 7 bases. The CDR3 runs 14 residues. Trimming removed 7 bases from V and 0 bases from J; junction bases left unmatched: 5. CDR1 LNHDA and CDR2 SQIVND come from the germline V gene (reference sequence). The CDR3, as DNA: TGTGCCAGTAATTTACAGGGGACTAACTATGGCTACACCTTC. This translates into CASNLQGTNYGYTF.

CDR3 in DNA: TGTGCCAGTAGCCCTTCTAGCGGGGGGGCCGACAAAAACATTCAGTACTTC. Translation: CASSPSSGGADKNIQYF. The rearrangement uses TRBV19 and TRBJ2-4; 12 bases fit TRBD2. CDR3 length equals 17 residues. CDR1 and CDR2 (germline): LNHDA, SQIVND (reference sequence). The junction had 9 bases not matched to a gene; V was cut back by 6 bases and J by 3 bases.

V is TRBV7-9 and J is TRBJ1-2, with 8 bases aligning to TRBD1. The CDR3 totals 14 residues. CDR1 and CDR2 from the germline V gene are SEHNR and FQNEAQ (reference sequence). The J segment lost 6 bases and the V segment lost 5 bases, leaving 8 bases of the junction unmatched. CDR3 protein: CASSAVQGEHGYTF. The CDR3 nucleotides are TGTGCCAGCAGCGCAGTACAGGGGGAGCATGGCTACACCTTC.

CDR3 nucleotides: TGTGCCTGGATGGGGGGAGGTGAGACCCAGTACTTC. Residues: CAWMGGGETQYF. The V call is TRBV30, the J call TRBJ2-5; D might be TRBD2 (6 bases). V was cut by 4 bases and J by 5 bases, with 11 bases left in between. The CDR3 extends over 12 amino acids. Looked up from germline, CDR1 is GTSNPN and CDR2 is SVGIG (reference sequence). Full variable domain (outside the CDR3, taken from reference TRBV30 and TRBJ2-5): SQTIHQWPATLVQPVGSPLSLECTVEGTSNPNLYWYRQAAGRGLQLLFYSVGIGQISSEVPQNLSASRPQDRQFILSSKKLLLSDSGFYLCAWMGGGETQYFGPGTRLLVL.

The rearrangement links TRBV5-5 to TRBJ2-3, with D perhaps matching TRBD2 (6 bases). The CDR3 loop spans 14 amino acids. Trimming shortened V by 4 bases and J by 2 bases, and 11 bases separated the two germline ends. In germline, CDR1 is SGHKS, CDR2 YYEKEE (reference sequence). Here the CDR3 DNA reads TGTGCCAGCAGCCTCGGGAGAATCACAGATACGCAGTATTTT. Protein sequence: CASSLGRITDTQYF.

The rearrangement uses TRBV24-1 and TRBJ2-3; 13 bases agree with TRBD2. Germline trimming cut 3 bases from V and 0 bases from J; bases unmatched to any gene: 11. CDR1 KGHDR and CDR2 SFDVKD come from the germline V gene. The CDR3 totals 20 residues. In DNA form, the CDR3 reads TGTGCCACCAGTGATCGTACTCCGGGACTAGCGGGACATAGCACAGATACGCAGTATTTT. This encodes CATSDRTPGLAGHSTDTQYF.

The rearrangement joins TRBV19 to TRBJ2-5, with 8 bases fitting TRBD1. Germline V lookup: CDR1 LNHDA, CDR2 SQIVND (reference sequence). Germline trimming cut 5 bases from V and 8 bases from J; bases unmatched to any gene: 7. This CDR3 has 13 amino acids. The CDR3 DNA reads as TGTGCCAGTAGTGCGGGACAGGCGGTAACCCAGTACTTC. This sequence encodes CASSAGQAVTQYF.

The rearrangement links TRBV30 to TRBJ2-7; TRBD1 matches 8 bases. The CDR3 runs to 13 residues. Germline V gene lookup returns CDR1 GTSNPN and CDR2 SVGIG (reference sequence). The V segment lost 7 bases and the J segment 5 bases; nucleotides outside the gene matches: 10. The CDR3 is CAYRTGMIHEQYF. In DNA, the CDR3 is TGTGCCTACCGGACAGGGATGATCCACGAGCAGTACTTC.

Of note for this clone: This CDR3 is also generated by other DNA sequences in the sample. The chain's CDR3 is CASSLDRGNSPLHF. The CDR3 region has the DNA TGTGCCAGCAGCTTGGACAGGGGTAATTCACCCCTCCACTTT. The J gene is TRBJ1-6, the V gene TRBV5-4; the match to TRBD1 covers 7 bases. The CDR3 is made up of 14 amino acids. Germline-derived CDR1 and CDR2 are SGHNT and YYREEE (reference sequence). V lost 0 bases and J lost 6; bases outside the gene matches: 0. The full variable domain, its missing parts supplied by reference TRBV5-4 and TRBJ1-6, is ETGVTQSPTHLIKTRGQQVTLRCSSQSGHNTVSWYQQALGQGPQFIFQYYREEENGRGNFPPRFSGLQFPNYSSELNVNALELDDSALYLCASSLDRGNSPLHFGNGTRLTVT.

V is TRBV28 and J is TRBJ2-5, with 8 nucleotides matching TRBD1. Germline CDR1 and CDR2: MDHEN and SYDVKM. V shed 6 bases and J 5 bases; nucleotides not matched to a gene: 5. The CDR3 contains 13 residues. As DNA, the CDR3 is TGTGCCAGCAGCCTGGACAGGGCGGAGACCCAGTACTTC. This encodes CASSLDRAETQYF.

The chain is built from TRBV28 and TRBJ1-2; TRBD1 agrees at 7 bases. Per the germline V gene, CDR1 is MDHEN and CDR2 is SYDVKM. The junction had 7 bases not matched to a gene; V was cut back by 2 bases and J by 7 bases. The CDR3 runs 14 residues. CDR3 DNA: TGTGCCAGCAGTTTAGGACAGGTGCCCGGTGGCTACACCTTC. Encoded protein: CASSLGQVPGGYTF.

This sequence joins TRBV9 and TRBJ1-4; possible D gene TRBD1, 5 bases. This CDR3 is built from 16 residues. The germline V gene has CDR1 SGDLS and CDR2 YYNGEE. V was trimmed by 4 bases and J by 2 bases, leaving 15 bases between them. Here the CDR3 reads CASSLSQGFTNEKLFF. The CDR3 DNA follows: TGTGCCAGCAGCCTCTCCCAGGGTTTCACTAATGAAAAACTGTTTTTT.

The chain links TRBV29-1 to TRBJ2-3; TRBD2 might be the D (5 bases). Deletions cut 1 base from V and 6 bases from J, with 5 bases between. The germline V gene encodes CDR1 SQVTM and CDR2 ANQGSEA. The CDR3 runs 11 residues. The CDR3 coding sequence is TGCAGCGTTGAAGGAGGGGATACGCAGTATTTT. Protein product: CSVEGGDTQYF.

The chain recombines TRBV4-1 with TRBJ1-2, with D possibly matching TRBD1 (6 bases). The CDR3 has 17 residues. Germline V CDR1 and CDR2: MGHRA, YSYEKL. V was shortened by 5 bases and J by 10 bases, with 29 bases between the two germline ends. The CDR3 protein is CASSTPTPLNTGRVYTF. The CDR3 DNA is TGCGCCAGCAGCACCCCTACGCCCCTTAACACAGGGCGGGTCTACACCTTC.

V usage is TRBV6-6 and J usage is TRBJ1-1, with 8 bases lining up with TRBD1. After removal of 0 bases from V and 11 bases from J, the junction contained 5 bases not matched to a gene. The CDR3 runs to 13 residues. Germline values: CDR1 MNHNY, CDR2 SVGAGI (reference sequence). DNA for the CDR3: TGTGCCAGCAGTTACTCGACAGGGGAGGTGGCTTTCTTT. As protein: CASSYSTGEVAFF.

In DNA, the CDR3 is TGCGCCAGCAGCTTCGTATCCAGAGGAATCAACACCGGGGAGCTGTTTTTT. It specifies CASSFVSRGINTGELFF. The V call is TRBV5-1, the J call TRBJ2-2; D not resolved. The CDR3 runs to 17 residues. V was cut by 2 bases and J by 2 bases, with 16 bases left in between. CDR1 is SGHRS and CDR2 is YFSETQ in the germline V gene.

This clone was seen just once. CDR3 amino acids: CASSPQLAALSYEQYF. The CDR3 region has the DNA TGTGCCAGCAGCCCCCAACTAGCGGCCCTCTCCTACGAGCAGTACTTC. This rearrangement joins TRBV9 to TRBJ2-7; 8 nucleotides line up with TRBD2. The CDR3 length is 16 residues. Per germline, CDR1 SGDLS and CDR2 YYNGEE. V was pared by 4 bases and J by 0 bases, with 9 bases of the junction left unmatched. The full variable domain, in which reference TRBV9 and TRBJ2-7 provide the parts outside the CDR3, is DSGVTQTPKHLITATGQRVTLRCSPRSGDLSVYWYQQSLDQGLQFLIQYYNGEERAKGNILERFSAQQFPDLHSELNLSSLELGDSALYFCASSPQLAALSYEQYFGPGTRLTVT.

The J gene is TRBJ2-1, the V gene TRBV28; 8 bases are a match to TRBD2. The V segment lost 7 bases and the J segment 16 bases; nucleotides outside the gene matches: 9. Germline CDR1 MDHEN, CDR2 SYDVKM. The CDR3 has 11 residues. In DNA form, the CDR3 reads TGTGCCAGCATCTCCTCAGCGGGAGCATTCTTC. Translating gives CASISSAGAFF.

This clone has a single count. The chain employs TRBV9 and TRBJ2-1, with 7 bases lining up with TRBD2. Germline loops: CDR1 SGDLS, CDR2 YYNGEE. After removal of 1 base from V and 3 bases from J, the junction contained 16 bases not matched to a gene. This CDR3 region has 19 residues. CDR3 residues: CASSVTRGSGRPHYNEQFF. CDR3 nucleotide sequence: TGTGCCAGCAGCGTAACCCGGGGTAGCGGGCGACCTCACTACAATGAGCAGTTCTTC.

The rearrangement links TRBV2 to TRBJ2-2; 9 nucleotides line up with TRBD1. This CDR3 has 15 residues. Germline-derived CDR1 and CDR2 are SNHLY and FYNNEI. Trimming cost V 6 bases and J 4 bases; bases outside gene matches: 6. The CDR3 nucleotides read TGTGCCAGCAGCCAACAGGGGGCGGGCACCGGGGAGCTGTTTTTT. It encodes CASSQQGAGTGELFF.

V is TRBV12-3 or TRBV12-4 and J is TRBJ1-1; D unresolved. The V end lost 0 bases, the J end lost 3 bases, and 5 bases lay between the germline ends. The CDR3 has 13 amino acids. The CDR3: CASSLAEYTEAFF. DNA for the CDR3: TGTGCCAGCAGTTTAGCAGAGTACACTGAAGCTTTCTTT.

The chain carries TRBV29-1 and TRBJ2-1; D might be TRBD2 (5 bases). Trimming pared 6 bases from V and 9 bases from J, leaving 15 bases between. The germline V gene has CDR1 SQVTM and CDR2 ANQGSEA. The CDR3 has 12 residues. The CDR3 nucleotides are TGCAGCGTGGAACTAGGTACGAGTGAGCAGTTCTTC. Translation: CSVELGTSEQFF.

The CDR3 spells CASSNSGHTEAFF. The CDR3 DNA reads TGTGCCAGCAGCAACAGCGGACACACTGAAGCTTTCTTT. This chain joins TRBV7-8 and TRBJ1-1, with D hard to call. Deletions cut 5 bases from V and 3 bases from J, with 10 bases between. This CDR3 has 13 residues. The V gene's germline CDR1 is SGHVS and CDR2 FQNEAQ.

As to this clone: Mismatch with germline at one junction end may stem from a read error. The V and J genes are TRBV6-5 and TRBJ1-2; TRBD1 matches at 9 bases. Germline CDR1 reads MNHEY; CDR2 reads SVGAGI. CDR3 length: 14 residues. The chain's CDR3 is CASSDSTGGYGYTF. The CDR3 DNA follows: TGTGCCAGCAGTGACTCGACAGGGGGCTATGGCTACACCTTC.

This chain connects TRBV2 to TRBJ1-2; D might be TRBD1 (6 bases). Germline CDR1 reads SNHLY; CDR2 reads FYNNEI. The CDR3 is 14 residues long. The ends were cut back, 3 bases at V and 1 base at J, with 9 bases in the middle. CDR3 nucleotide sequence: TGTGCCAGCAGTGACCCAGGGGTTAACTATGGCTACACCTTC. Amino acid sequence: CASSDPGVNYGYTF. Based on the CDR3 plus reference TRBV2 and TRBJ1-2, the full variable domain is EPEVTQTPSHQVTQMGQEVILRCVPISNHLYFYWYRQILGQKVEFLVSFYNNEISEKSEIFDDQFSVERPDGSNFTLKIRSTKLEDSAMYFCASSDPGVNYGYTFGSGTRLTVV.

This chain uses TRBV19 with TRBJ1-4; a possible D gene is TRBD1 (6 bases). This CDR3 has 13 residues. Trimming stripped 9 bases from V and 4 bases from J, with 12 bases between. Germline values: CDR1 LNHDA, CDR2 SQIVND (reference sequence). CDR3 in amino acids: CASSVRGNEKLFF. In DNA form, the CDR3 reads TGTGCCAGCTCCGTCAGGGGTAATGAAAAACTGTTTTTT.